The 20 T cell receptor beta chains below all came from one sample that was sequenced in a study of T-cell reconstitution after alpha-beta-depleted transplantation in children. For TCRbeta, the library was prepared with unique molecular identifiers. TCRdb ran MiXCR on the PCR reads and lists one entry per CDR3 protein. The sample consists of roughly 500,000 distinct CDR3 sequences, more than 9% of them appearing once. This material consisted of PBMCs, taken before TCRalphabeta/CD19-depleted stem cell transplant. Receptors were obtained from a child aged 2 to 9 with inherited bone marrow failure, due to receive a stem cell transplant.

This clonotype showed up many times. Here the CDR3 reads CAGEDRGFQETQYF. For the CDR3, the DNA is TGTGCCGGGGAAGACAGGGGCTTCCAAGAGACCCAGTACTTC. V is TRBV30 and J is TRBJ2-5; 8 bases are shared with TRBD1. The CDR3 loop spans 14 amino acids. V was pared by 8 bases and J by 1 base, with 9 bases of the junction left unmatched. Germline loops: CDR1 GTSNPN, CDR2 SVGIG (reference sequence).

This clonotype was seen ten or more times. The J gene is TRBJ2-3, the V gene TRBV18, with 8 bases matching TRBD2. J was trimmed by 8 bases and V by 6 bases; bases with no gene match: 16. The CDR3 is made up of 16 amino acids. CDR1 KGHSH and CDR2 LQKENI come from the germline V gene. The CDR3 nucleotides read TGTGCCAGCTCCGAAAGAGCCGGCGCGGGAGGCCGTACGCAGTATTTT. Encoded protein: CASSERAGAGGRTQYF. Together with reference TRBV18 and TRBJ2-3, the CDR3 gives the full variable domain: NAGVMQNPRHLVRRRGQEARLRCSPMKGHSHVYWYRQLPEEGLKFMVYLQKENIIDESGMPKERFSAEFPKEGPSILRIQQVVRGDSAAYFCASSERAGAGGRTQYFGPGTRLTVL.

The table lists this clonotype with many counts. The chain joins TRBV7-8 to TRBJ2-5; 9 bases align to TRBD1. Per germline, CDR1 SGHVS and CDR2 FQNEAQ. The CDR3 has 15 amino acids. The junction had 8 bases not matched to a gene; V was cut back by 5 bases and J by 4 bases. This CDR3 reads CASSLRDRERETQYF. The CDR3 DNA sequence: TGTGCCAGCAGCCTCCGGGACAGGGAACGAGAGACCCAGTACTTC.

The rearrangement links TRBV2 to TRBJ2-1; D gene uncertain. The CDR3 has 13 residues. The germline V gene encodes CDR1 SNHLY and CDR2 FYNNEI. V was cut by 8 bases and J by 0 bases, with 8 bases left in between. The CDR3, as DNA: TGTGCCAGCCTGCACATCTCCTACAATGAGCAGTTCTTC. Translated, it gives CASLHISYNEQFF. The entire variable domain, with the rest obtained from reference TRBV2 and TRBJ2-1, is as follows: EPEVTQTPSHQVTQMGQEVILRCVPISNHLYFYWYRQILGQKVEFLVSFYNNEISEKSEIFDDQFSVERPDGSNFTLKIRSTKLEDSAMYFCASLHISYNEQFFGPGTRLTVL.

This clonotype has only a few counts. The gene calls are TRBV12-3 or TRBV12-4 and TRBJ2-7; tentatively, D is TRBD1 (6 bases). This CDR3 is 15 amino acids long. V lost 5 bases, J lost 3 bases, and 17 bases lay in between. The CDR3, as DNA: TGTGCCAGCAGTCCTGACATGGACAGACACTACGAGCAGTACTTC. Translating gives CASSPDMDRHYEQYF.

This clonotype was observed many times. The rearrangement uses TRBV5-4 and TRBJ2-7, with a possible D match to TRBD1 (6 bases). CDR1 is SGHNT, CDR2 YYREEE, per germline (reference sequence). This CDR3 is built from 13 residues. Trimming pared 4 bases from V and 1 base from J, leaving 9 bases between. Written as DNA, the CDR3 is TGTGCCAGCAGCGCCGGGACATCCTACGAGCAGTACTTC. Translation gives CASSAGTSYEQYF.

This clonotype showed up many times. This chain connects TRBV28 to TRBJ2-3; D is perhaps TRBD2 (6 bases). This CDR3 spans 16 amino acids. Germline V gene sequence: CDR1 MDHEN, CDR2 SYDVKM. V was shortened by 7 bases and J by 1 base, with 18 bases between the two germline ends. The CDR3: CASTYRSGWGTDTQYF. In nucleotides, the CDR3 is TGTGCCAGCACCTATCGGAGCGGGTGGGGCACAGATACGCAGTATTTT.

This clonotype was observed at least ten times. V is TRBV29-1 and J is TRBJ2-4; D not certain. The CDR3 is made up of 14 amino acids. Germline CDR1 SQVTM, CDR2 ANQGSEA. The CDR3 nucleotides are TGCAGTGTAAGGCGGTCGCCGTCAGGCAACATTCAGTACTTC. Translated, it gives CSVRRSPSGNIQYF. The full variable domain, in which reference TRBV29-1 and TRBJ2-4 provide the parts outside the CDR3, is SAVISQKPSRDICQRGTSLTIQCQVDSQVTMMFWYRQQPGQSLTLIATANQGSEATYESGFVIDKFPISRPNLTFSTLTVSNMSPEDSSIYLCSVRRSPSGNIQYFGAGTRLSVL.

This clonotype was seen a handful of times. The V call is TRBV11-2, the J call TRBJ1-4; D remains ambiguous. Trimming took off 1 base at V and 5 bases at J, with 8 bases between the two ends. CDR1 SGHAT and CDR2 FQNNGV come from the germline V gene. The CDR3 runs 14 residues. The CDR3 DNA follows: TGTGCCAGCAGCTTAGTAGGACGCAATGAAAAACTGTTTTTT. Its protein product is CASSLVGRNEKLFF.

The table lists this clonotype with a few counts. The chain employs TRBV24-1 and TRBJ1-5; tentative D call: TRBD1 (5 bases). Germline CDR1 is KGHDR and CDR2 is SFDVKD. The CDR3 loop spans 14 amino acids. The germline V and J ends were trimmed by 3 bases and 7 bases, with 12 bases remaining between them. Written as DNA, the CDR3 is TGTGCCACCAGTGATGCTGGGGCATACCAGCCCCAGCATTTT. It is translated as CATSDAGAYQPQHF.

This chain joins TRBV28 and TRBJ2-3; D is undetermined. CDR3 length: 15 amino acids. Germline CDR1 MDHEN, CDR2 SYDVKM. Trimming removed 3 bases from V and 0 bases from J, with 10 bases in between. The chain's CDR3 is CASSFCGPSTDTQYF. The CDR3 nucleotides are TGTGCCAGCAGTTTTTGTGGACCTAGCACAGATACGCAGTATTTT.

This clonotype was observed many times. The V and J genes are TRBV5-1 and TRBJ2-1; TRBD2 agrees at 10 bases. The V and J ends lost 1 base and 9 bases, in that order; junction bases with no gene match: 10. Germline lookup yields CDR1 SGHRS and CDR2 YFSETQ. The CDR3 is made up of 16 amino acids. CDR3 in DNA: TGCGCCAGCAGCTTGTCTATCGGACTAGCGGTTGGTGAGCAGTTCTTC. Its protein is CASSLSIGLAVGEQFF.

Regarding this clonotype: At one end the junction does not follow the germline gene, possibly because of a read error. This rearrangement joins TRBV30 to TRBJ2-7; D perhaps matches TRBD2 (6 bases). Germline CDR1 reads GTSNPN; CDR2 reads SVGIG (reference sequence). This CDR3 has 13 amino acids. The CDR3 spells CAWTRDSPREQYF. CDR3 nucleotides: TGTGCTTGGACCCGGGACTCTCCGCGAGAGCAGTACTTC.

Ten or more counts support this clonotype. V gene TRBV5-1 combines with J gene TRBJ1-3, with 7 nucleotides matching TRBD1. Germline V gene sequence: CDR1 SGHRS, CDR2 YFSETQ. The CDR3 sequence is 14 residues long. V dropped 0 bases and J dropped 8; count of bases not matched to a gene: 5. The CDR3 sequence: CASSLAQGVDTIYF. DNA for the CDR3: TGCGCCAGCAGCTTGGCGCAGGGGGTGGACACCATATATTTT.

This clonotype was detected many times. The CDR3 loop reads CSAGRWMSNQPQHF. DNA for the CDR3: TGCAGTGCTGGGCGGTGGATGAGTAATCAGCCCCAGCATTTT. This rearrangement joins TRBV20-1 to TRBJ1-5; D not resolved. Trimming removed 5 bases at V and 4 bases at J, with 15 bases between. CDR1 is DFQATT, CDR2 SNEGSKA, per germline (reference sequence). The CDR3 length is 14 residues.

This clonotype was observed at least ten times. The chain has TRBV11-2 and TRBJ2-7; 9 nucleotides agree with TRBD2. Germline V gene sequence: CDR1 SGHAT, CDR2 FQNNGV. J gave up 4 bases and V 1 base, and 5 bases lay outside the gene matches. CDR3 size: 15 residues. CDR3 DNA: TGTGCCAGCAGCTTAGGTAGCGGGAGAAAATACGAGCAGTACTTC. Translation: CASSLGSGRKYEQYF. The variable domain in full, completed from reference TRBV11-2 and TRBJ2-7, reads EAGVAQSPRYKIIEKRQSVAFWCNPISGHATLYWYQQILGQGPKLLIQFQNNGVVDDSQLPKDRFSAERLKGVDSTLKIQPAKLEDSAVYLCASSLGSGRKYEQYFGPGTRLTVT.

This clonotype came up a few times. Germline is not matched at one junction end, which may reflect a read error. The chain couples TRBV7-2 to TRBJ2-5; the match to TRBD1 covers 8 bases. The CDR3 covers 13 residues. Germline V lookup: CDR1 SGHTA, CDR2 FQGNSA. The CDR3 here is CANSRGLVETQYF. CDR3 DNA sequence: TGTGCCAACAGCAGGGGGCTCGTGGAGACCCAGTACTTC.

Comment on this clonotype: A read error may account for a junction end that differs from germline. This chain joins TRBV9 and TRBJ2-1; no firm D call. The CDR3 contains 15 residues. Germline assignment: CDR1 SGDLS and CDR2 YYNGEE. The CDR3 region is CASSALRGYNDDQFF. CDR3 in DNA: TGTGCCAGCAGCGCCCTTCGAGGATACAACGATGACCAGTTCTTC. Using reference TRBV9 and TRBJ2-1 for the parts outside the CDR3, the full variable domain is DSGVTQTPKHLITATGQRVTLRCSPRSGDLSVYWYQQSLDQGLQFLIQYYNGEERAKGNILERFSAQQFPDLHSELNLSSLELGDSALYFCASSALRGYNDDQFFGPGTRLTVL.

This clonotype came up many times. V and J are TRBV12-3 or TRBV12-4 and TRBJ1-2, with TRBD1 matching over 7 bases. This CDR3 is 13 amino acids long. With 5 bases clipped from V and 7 bases from J, the junction kept 7 bases outside the gene matches. This chain's CDR3 is CASSEAGTAGYTF. The DNA for the CDR3 is TGTGCCAGCAGTGAGGCCGGGACAGCTGGCTACACCTTC.

This clonotype was found many times. The chain uses TRBV2 and TRBJ2-7; 9 bases are a match to TRBD1. The V gene's germline CDR1 is SNHLY and CDR2 FYNNEI. Trimming cost V 4 bases and J 5 bases; bases outside gene matches: 3. The CDR3 runs to 13 residues. CDR3 sequence: CASSGQGGHEQYF. The DNA for the CDR3 is TGTGCCAGCAGTGGACAGGGGGGCCACGAGCAGTACTTC.